This is a list of T cell receptor beta chains from one sample in a study of blood T cell repertoires in COVID-19. Data came from immunoSEQ multiplex PCR; TCRdb stores just in-frame clones and leaves some out. The table lists 68,000 or so clones, about 87% of them singletons. What was sequenced was peripheral blood. The receptors were sampled from a woman in her seventies with acute or convalescent COVID-19. Each CDR3 is given with its conserved first and last residue. D genes are given only for firm matches. Size tells how often a clone was seen (once, few, many) or the class of an expanded clone, and some rows leave it out.

j_gene,v_gene,d_gene,abundance,CDR3nt,CDR3aa
TRBJ2-7,TRBV29-1,-,-,TGCAGCGTTCTATTAGACAGCTACGAGCAGTACTTC,CSVLLDSYEQYF
TRBJ2-7,TRBV27,TRBD1,-,TGTGCCAGCAGGAGACAGGGGGCGAAGTACGAGCAGTACTTC,CASRRQGAKYEQYF
TRBJ2-1,TRBV6-5,-,-,TGTGCCAGCAGTTACCCAGGGAGGGGGGTAAATGAGCAGTTCTTC,CASSYPGRGVNEQFF
TRBJ1-3,TRBV6-4,-,-,TGTGCCAGCATTCCCGGGGGGCGAGCAAAATCCGGAAGCAACACCATATATTTT,CASIPGGRAKSGSNTIYF
TRBJ1-5,TRBV28,TRBD1,-,TGTGCCAGCAGCAGGACAGGGACTAGCAATCAGCCCCAGCATTTT,CASSRTGTSNQPQHF
TRBJ2-3,TRBV11-2,TRBD1,-,TGTGCCAGCAGCTCCCGGGACAGCCCTCACCCTAGACCGCAGTATTTT,CASSSRDSPHPRPQYF
TRBJ2-3,TRBV18,-,-,TGTGCCAGCTCACCGACAGGTTCCACAGATACGCAGTATTTT,CASSPTGSTDTQYF
TRBJ2-5,TRBV19,-,-,TGTGCCAGTAGTATAGATCAGGGTATAGTTGGAGAGACCCAGTACTTC,CASSIDQGIVGETQYF
TRBJ2-7,TRBV7-9,-,-,TGTGCCAGCAGCACCAGCTCCTACGAGCAGTACTTC,CASSTSSYEQYF
TRBJ1-1,TRBV30,TRBD1,-,TGTGCCTGGAGTGGGCAACAGGGGTTCACTGAAGCTTTCTTT,CAWSGQQGFTEAFF
TRBJ2-7,TRBV3-1/TRBV3-2,-,-,TGTGCCAGCAGCCAGCTGGACAGCTCCTCCGAGCAGTACTTC,CASSQLDSSSEQYF
TRBJ2-3,TRBV6-4,-,-,TGTGCCAGCAGTGAGCGGAGCACAGATACGCAGTATTTT,CASSERSTDTQYF
TRBJ1-1,TRBV28,TRBD1,-,TGTGCCAGCAGTCCCGACAGGGGGCAGAACACTGAAGCTTTCTTT,CASSPDRGQNTEAFF
TRBJ1-6,TRBV2,-,-,TGTGCCAGCCACTCACAGGGCTATAATTCACCCCTCCACTTT,CASHSQGYNSPLHF
TRBJ1-1,TRBV24-1,-,-,TGTGCCACCAGTGTCGAAGGGGCAACTGAAGCTTTCTTT,CATSVEGATEAFF
TRBJ1-2,TRBV6-5,TRBD1,-,TGTGCCAGCAGGACCGGGACAGGGCCCTATGGCTACACCTTC,CASRTGTGPYGYTF
TRBJ1-5,TRBV6-5,-,-,TGTGCCAGCAGCGATGGGGGCTCGAATCAGCCCCAGCATTTT,CASSDGGSNQPQHF
TRBJ1-1,TRBV13,-,-,TGTGCCAGCAGCGCGCAGGACGTCCGGCGGGGTGAAGCTTTCTTT,CASSAQDVRRGEAFF
TRBJ2-3,TRBV5-1,-,-,TGCGCCAGCAGCTTGGGGCAGGTACCTAGCACAGATACGCAGTATTTT,CASSLGQVPSTDTQYF
TRBJ2-1,TRBV2,-,few,TGTGCCAGCATAGTGGTCTTCGCCCCCAATGAGCAGTTCTTC,CASIVVFAPNEQFF
TRBJ2-7,TRBV7-9,TRBD2,-,TGTGCCAGCAGCATCGGGACTAGGAACCTCTACGAGCAGTACTTC,CASSIGTRNLYEQYF
TRBJ2-5,TRBV9,TRBD2,-,TGTGCCAGCAGCGGGGGGTCAGGACTAGCGGGCCAAGAGACCCAGTACTTC,CASSGGSGLAGQETQYF
TRBJ2-7,TRBV6-6,-,-,TGTGCCAGCAGTCCACAACCTGGGAGCTCCTACGAGCAGTACTTC,CASSPQPGSSYEQYF
TRBJ2-3,TRBV10-3,-,once,TGTGCCACCAAGGGGAGCACAGATACGCAGTATTTT,CATKGSTDTQYF
TRBJ1-1,TRBV28,-,-,TGTGCCAGCAGTTTAGGGGGCGGACGTGAAGCTTTCTTT,CASSLGGGREAFF
TRBJ1-2,TRBV28,-,few,TGTGCCAGCAGTTTCGGCGGTACTGGGTATGGCTACACCTTC,CASSFGGTGYGYTF
TRBJ1-5,TRBV30,TRBD1,-,TGTGCCTGGAGTGTAAAGGGGAGGGAAGACAGGGGACATCAGCCCCAGCATTTT,CAWSVKGREDRGHQPQHF
TRBJ1-6,TRBV3-1/TRBV3-2,TRBD1,-,TGTGCCAGCAGCCAAGACTGGGGACAGGGTTCACCCCTCCACTTT,CASSQDWGQGSPLHF
TRBJ2-1,TRBV11-2,TRBD1,-,TGTGCCAGCAGCTTAGAAGGGACAGGGATTACCTACAATGAGCAGTTCTTC,CASSLEGTGITYNEQFF
TRBJ2-3,TRBV7-3,TRBD2,-,TGTGCCAGCAGCACCGGGACTAGCCCTAATACGCAGTATTTT,CASSTGTSPNTQYF
TRBJ2-7,TRBV5-4,-,-,TGTGCCAGCAGCTCCACGGGGGGCAGGGAGGAGCAGTACTTC,CASSSTGGREEQYF
TRBJ1-3,TRBV18,-,-,TGTGCCAGCTCACCAGAGCCAGGCACTGCCCCTGGAAACACCATATATTTT,CASSPEPGTAPGNTIYF
TRBJ2-1,TRBV19,TRBD2,few,TGTGCCAGTAGTATAGATGGGAGCGGGAGTCTGAATGAGCAGTTCTTC,CASSIDGSGSLNEQFF
TRBJ2-5,TRBV12-3/TRBV12-4,TRBD1,-,TGTGCCAGCAGCCCGGACAGGCAAGAGACCCAGTACTTC,CASSPDRQETQYF
TRBJ2-7,TRBV5-8,TRBD1,-,TGTGCCAGCAGCTGGGACAGGGAAGTGGACGAGCAGTACTTC,CASSWDREVDEQYF
TRBJ1-1,TRBV30,-,-,TGTGCCTGGAGTGTACGTCTACGAGCTTTCTTT,CAWSVRLRAFF
TRBJ1-1,TRBV19,-,-,TGTGCCAGTAGTATTAGTGGGAACACTGAAGCTTTCTTT,CASSISGNTEAFF
TRBJ1-1,TRBV18,-,-,TGTGCCAGCTCCGTGGGGCCTTCGAACACTGAAGCTTTCTTT,CASSVGPSNTEAFF
TRBJ2-3,TRBV7-2,-,-,TGTGCCAGCAGCTTAGGGATCACATCGGGTACGCAGTATTTT,CASSLGITSGTQYF
TRBJ1-2,TRBV5-1,TRBD1,-,TGCGCCAGCGGGGACAGAGCTAACTATGGCTACACCTTC,CASGDRANYGYTF
TRBJ1-2,TRBV28,-,-,TGTGCCACCTCGGGGGGCTATGGCTACACCTTC,CATSGGYGYTF
TRBJ1-4,TRBV28,-,-,TGTGCCAGCAGTTTATCGAGGGTTGAAAAACTGTTTTTT,CASSLSRVEKLFF
TRBJ1-3,TRBV2,-,once,TGTGCCAGCAGTCCTAGGGGGAGGGGAGGAAACACCATATATTTT,CASSPRGRGGNTIYF
TRBJ1-2,TRBV20-1,-,-,TGCAGTGCTAACAGCTACTATGGCTACACCTTC,CSANSYYGYTF
TRBJ1-3,TRBV19,TRBD1,-,TGTGCCAGTAGTATGACAGGGGCTGGAAACACCATATATTTT,CASSMTGAGNTIYF
TRBJ2-7,TRBV4-2,TRBD1,-,TGTGCCAGCAGCCACCACGGACAGGGTGGATACGAGCAGTACTTC,CASSHHGQGGYEQYF
TRBJ1-1,TRBV10-3,-,-,TGTGCCATCAGTGTCAGGGGTGATACTGAAGCTTTCTTT,CAISVRGDTEAFF
TRBJ1-2,TRBV3-1/TRBV3-2,-,-,TGTGCCAGCAGCCAAGACGGACAAAAGTCCACCTTC,CASSQDGQKSTF
TRBJ2-2,TRBV12-3/TRBV12-4,-,-,TGTGCCATCCGGGGGAGCCCCGGGGAGCTGTTTTTT,CAIRGSPGELFF
TRBJ1-4,TRBV6-6,TRBD1,-,TGTGCCAGCAGTTACTCTAGGACAGGGACTAATGAAAAACTGTTTTTT,CASSYSRTGTNEKLFF
TRBJ2-2,TRBV7-3,-,-,TGTGCCAGCAGCCCGGATGGGCGGAACACCGGGGAGCTGTTTTTT,CASSPDGRNTGELFF
TRBJ2-5,TRBV20-1,-,few,TGCAGTGCTAGTGAGCCACTTCAAGAGACCCAGTACTTC,CSASEPLQETQYF
TRBJ2-1,TRBV25-1,-,-,TGTGCCAGCAGTGAGGAGGCTCTATTTGAGCAGTTCTTC,CASSEEALFEQFF